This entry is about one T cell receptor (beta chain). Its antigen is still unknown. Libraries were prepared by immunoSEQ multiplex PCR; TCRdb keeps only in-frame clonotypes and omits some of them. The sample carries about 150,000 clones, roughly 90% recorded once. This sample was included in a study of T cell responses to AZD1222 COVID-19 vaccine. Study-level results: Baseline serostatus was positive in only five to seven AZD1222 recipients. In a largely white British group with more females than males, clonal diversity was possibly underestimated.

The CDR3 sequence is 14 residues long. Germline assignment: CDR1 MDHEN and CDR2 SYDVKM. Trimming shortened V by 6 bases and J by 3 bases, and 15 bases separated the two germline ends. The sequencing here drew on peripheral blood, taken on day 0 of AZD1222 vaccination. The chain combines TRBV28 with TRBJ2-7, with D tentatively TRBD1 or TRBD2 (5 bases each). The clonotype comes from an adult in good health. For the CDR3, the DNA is TGTGCCAGCAGCCCCCCCGGGGCCTACTACGAGCAGTACTTC. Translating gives CASSPPGAYYEQYF. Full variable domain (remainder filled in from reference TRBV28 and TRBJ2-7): DVKVTQSSRYLVKRTGEKVFLECVQDMDHENMFWYRQDPGLGLRLIYFSYDVKMKEKGDIPEGYSVSREKKERFSLILESASTNQTSMYLCASSPPGAYYEQYFGPGTRLTVT.